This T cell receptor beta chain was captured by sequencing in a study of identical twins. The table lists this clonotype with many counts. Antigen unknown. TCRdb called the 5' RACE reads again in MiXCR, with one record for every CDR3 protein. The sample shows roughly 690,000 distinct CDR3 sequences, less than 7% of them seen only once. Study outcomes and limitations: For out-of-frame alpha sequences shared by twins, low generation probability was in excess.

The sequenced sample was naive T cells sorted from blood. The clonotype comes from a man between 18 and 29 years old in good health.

CDR3 amino acids: CATSRRDRVYSQPQHF. CDR3 in DNA: TGTGCCACCAGCAGAAGGGACAGGGTTTATAGTCAGCCCCAGCATTTT. The chain carries TRBV15 and TRBJ1-5; 9 nucleotides line up with TRBD1. Unmatched junction bases numbered 8, after V lost 2 bases and J lost 6 bases. The CDR3 is made up of 16 amino acids. CDR1 and CDR2 (germline): LNHNV, YYDKDF (reference sequence).